Following are 8 T cell receptor beta chains from one sample sequenced in a study of patients and donors after allogeneic stem cell transplantation. In TCRdb, the RT-PCR reads were re-called with MiXCR into one record per CDR3 protein. The repertoire holds roughly 880,000 distinct CDR3 sequences, with roughly 18% as singletons. Sequenced sample: blood, either unsorted or a sorted T cell fraction (not recorded which). These receptors came from a human donor who was either an allogeneic HSCT recipient or a stem cell or donor lymphocyte infusion donor (not recorded which). It is not recorded whose cells these are; they may come from a transplant donor.

The V call is TRBV19, the J call TRBJ1-2; tentatively, D is TRBD1 (6 bases). The CDR3 runs to 13 residues. V shed 3 bases and J shed 7 bases, with 12 bases lying between them. Per germline, CDR1 LNHDA and CDR2 SQIVND (reference sequence). CDR3 region: CASSIGGRAGYTF. DNA of the CDR3: TGTGCCAGTAGTATCGGGGGGCGGGCTGGCTACACCTTC.

V usage is TRBV5-1 and J usage is TRBJ1-4; D is unresolved. The germline CDR1 and CDR2 sequences are SGHRS and YFSETQ. This CDR3 has 12 residues. Trimming took 5 bases from V and 3 from J, leaving 5 bases between them. This CDR3 reads CASRRANEKLFF. The CDR3 DNA is TGCGCCAGCAGGAGGGCTAATGAAAAACTGTTTTTT.

This clonotype was seen a few times. V is TRBV29-1 and J is TRBJ2-4; tentative D call: TRBD2 (5 bases). Germline V gene lookup returns CDR1 SQVTM and CDR2 ANQGSEA. Trimming left V 0 bases short and J 15 bases short, with 18 bases between. The CDR3 length is 13 residues. This CDR3 reads CSVEDRERLELYF. The DNA of the CDR3 is TGCAGCGTTGAAGATCGGGAAAGGTTGGAATTGTACTTC.

The chain carries TRBV4-3 and TRBJ2-1, with D possibly TRBD1 on 5 matching bases. The CDR3 has 15 amino acids. The V and J ends lost 2 bases and 7 bases respectively, with 15 bases between them. Germline values: CDR1 LGHNA, CDR2 YSLEER. In nucleotides, the CDR3 is TGCGCCAGCAGCCAATACAGTTCAGGGTCTAATGAGCAGTTCTTC. Translating it yields CASSQYSSGSNEQFF.

CDR3 sequence: CSVDWGAEWGTEAFF. The CDR3 coding sequence is TGCAGCGTTGATTGGGGGGCTGAATGGGGCACTGAAGCTTTCTTT. The chain is built from TRBV29-1 and TRBJ1-1; TRBD1 is a possible D gene (6 bases). V was cut by 3 bases and J by 4 bases, with 18 bases left in between. Germline lookup yields CDR1 SQVTM and CDR2 ANQGSEA. The length of the CDR3 is 15 residues.

The chain links TRBV3-1 to TRBJ1-2; D call uncertain. The CDR3 loop spans 16 amino acids. CDR1 and CDR2 from the germline V gene are LGHDT and YNNKEL (reference sequence). V shed 0 bases and J shed 0 bases, with 11 bases lying between them. CDR3 DNA sequence: TGTGCCAGCAGCCAAGATCAATACAGAACTAACTATGGCTACACCTTC. It codes for CASSQDQYRTNYGYTF.

This clonotype was picked up a small number of times. The chain links TRBV6-4 to TRBJ1-5; a possible D gene is TRBD1 (5 bases). Germline loops: CDR1 MRHNA, CDR2 SNTAGT. V was trimmed by 4 bases and J by 0 bases, leaving 13 bases between them. This CDR3 spans 16 amino acids. CDR3 sequence reads: CASSVIVQASNQPQHF. The CDR3 DNA follows: TGTGCCAGCAGTGTGATCGTACAGGCTAGCAATCAGCCCCAGCATTTT.

The V and J genes are TRBV7-2 and TRBJ2-5; maybe TRBD2 (6 bases). The CDR3 covers 12 residues. CDR1 and CDR2 from the germline V gene are SGHTA and FQGNSA. V was clipped by 7 bases and J by 10 bases, with 16 bases between them. CDR3 nucleotides: TGTGCCAGCAATGGGGACCCGGGGGACCAGTACTTC. Translated, it gives CASNGDPGDQYF. The entire variable domain, with the rest obtained from reference TRBV7-2 and TRBJ2-5, is as follows: GAGVSQSPSNKVTEKGKDVELRCDPISGHTALYWYRQSLGQGLEFLIYFQGNSAPDKSGLPSDRFSAERTGGSVSTLTIQRTQQEDSAVYLCASNGDPGDQYFGPGTRLLVL.